The T cell receptor (beta chain) described here comes from a study of regulatory dendritic cells for organ transplantation. Study outcomes and limitations: The most alloreactive TCR clonotypes were found in resting memory CD8+ cells. Memory CD8+ clonal expansion seemed more limited with regulatory than mature dendritic cells. Naive CD4+ and CD8+ repertoires were highly diverse; memory CD8+ was most oligoclonal.

As regards this clone: The antigen is undetermined.

J gave up 3 bases and V 8 bases, and 8 bases lay outside the gene matches. CDR1 and CDR2 (germline): MNHEY, SMNVEV (reference sequence). The CDR3 extends over 14 amino acids. Allogeneic regulatory or mature dendritic cells were co-cultured for 4 to 6 days with CFSE-labeled sorted T cells at 1:10. FACS sorted CD4+ or CD8+ T cells into CD45RA+ naive and CD45RO+ memory. Using immunoSEQ multiplex PCR, the repertoire was profiled, and TCRdb retains in-frame clones only, with some absent. Of over 10,000 clones in the sample, 74% were seen once. This chain links TRBV27 with TRBJ2-7; 9 bases are shared with TRBD1. The sequenced sample was naive CD4+ T cells from blood cultured with regulatory dendritic cells. Described subset: CD45RA+ naive T cells. The sequence derives from a human donor in good health. Written as DNA, the CDR3 is TGTGCCAGCTCCCTTGGGACAGGGTACTACGAGCAGTACTTC. Its translation is CASSLGTGYYEQYF.